The next 29 T cell receptor beta chains were all read from a single sample in a study of T cells in Graves' hyperthyroidism and ophthalmopathy. What was amplified from RNA transcripts were TCR beta CDR3 regions. An initial round of RT-PCR targeting the TCR CDR3 relied on the HTBI primer set. One entry per CDR3 protein results from TCRdb running MiXCR on the multiplex PCR reads. Among hundreds of thousands of distinct CDR3 sequences listed, about 22% were seen once. Sequencing used blood. These receptors came from a woman aged 70-85 years with Graves' ophthalmopathy.

In its sample, this clonotype was seen a few times. The chain joins TRBV3-1 to TRBJ1-1; D might be TRBD1 (6 bases). This CDR3 contains 15 residues. The germline V gene has CDR1 LGHDT and CDR2 YNNKEL (reference sequence). V lost 2 bases, J lost 0 bases, and 10 bases lay in between. CDR3 in amino acids: CASSQWGAVNTEAFF. In nucleotides, the CDR3 is TGTGCCAGCAGCCAATGGGGGGCCGTGAACACTGAAGCTTTCTTT.

The chain links TRBV28 to TRBJ1-5; a weak D match, TRBD1 (6 bases). Trimming shortened V by 6 bases and J by 5 bases, and 17 bases separated the two germline ends. This CDR3 region has 15 residues. Germline V lookup: CDR1 MDHEN, CDR2 SYDVKM. Here the CDR3 DNA reads TGTGCCAGCAGCCGAATAGGGGGGGATGATCAGCCCCAGCATTTT. This codes for CASSRIGGDDQPQHF.

The chain is built from TRBV6-2 or TRBV6-3 and TRBJ1-2; 8 positions agree with TRBD1. CDR1 MNHEY and CDR2 SVGEGT come from the germline V gene. The V gene end was trimmed by 6 bases and the J gene end by 6 bases; junction bases not matched to a gene: 9. The CDR3 totals 14 residues. This CDR3 is CASSLDRVVDGYTF. CDR3 coding DNA: TGTGCCAGCAGCCTGGACAGGGTGGTCGATGGCTACACCTTC.

This clonotype has a handful of counts. CDR3: CAWSGWREAGYEQFF. The CDR3, as DNA: TGTGCCTGGAGTGGTTGGCGGGAGGCTGGCTATGAGCAGTTCTTC. The J gene is TRBJ2-1, the V gene TRBV30; 8 bases are a match to TRBD2. Germline V gene sequence: CDR1 GTSNPN, CDR2 SVGIG (reference sequence). Germline trimming cut 1 base from V and 8 bases from J; bases unmatched to any gene: 10. The CDR3 consists of 15 residues. The whole variable domain, filled in from reference TRBV30 and TRBJ2-1, reads SQTIHQWPATLVQPVGSPLSLECTVEGTSNPNLYWYRQAAGRGLQLLFYSVGIGQISSEVPQNLSASRPQDRQFILSSKKLLLSDSGFYLCAWSGWREAGYEQFFGPGTRLTVL.

This clonotype occurred a few times. The chain carries TRBV28 and TRBJ1-6; D unclear. Germline V CDR1 and CDR2: MDHEN, SYDVKM. Trimming shortened V by 2 bases and J by 0 bases, and 11 bases separated the two germline ends. The CDR3 runs to 17 residues. The CDR3 region is CASSLLPASSYNSPLHF. CDR3 sequence (DNA): TGTGCCAGCAGTTTACTTCCGGCGAGCTCCTATAATTCACCCCTCCACTTT. Full variable domain (missing parts from reference TRBV28 and TRBJ1-6): DVKVTQSSRYLVKRTGEKVFLECVQDMDHENMFWYRQDPGLGLRLIYFSYDVKMKEKGDIPEGYSVSREKKERFSLILESASTNQTSMYLCASSLLPASSYNSPLHFGNGTRLTVT.

This clonotype showed up just a few times. The chain carries TRBV20-1 and TRBJ2-7, with a tentative D call TRBD1 (5 bases). Trimming pared 0 bases from V and 4 bases from J, leaving 19 bases between. Per germline, CDR1 DFQATT and CDR2 SNEGSKA (reference sequence). The CDR3 sequence is 16 residues long. The CDR3 region has the DNA TGCAGTGCTAGAGATAAGACGGCAGGGAAACGTTACGAGCAGTACTTC. This codes for CSARDKTAGKRYEQYF.

This clonotype was picked up a small number of times. The chain has TRBV27 and TRBJ1-6; unclear D gene. The CDR3 spans 15 residues. Trimming left V 4 bases short and J 8 bases short, with 15 bases between. CDR1 is MNHEY, CDR2 SMNVEV, per germline (reference sequence). The CDR3, as DNA: TGTGCCAGCAGTTCCCTACGGGGAGGAGATTCACCCCTCCACTTT. It is translated as CASSSLRGGDSPLHF.

Only a few counts were recorded for this clonotype. The genes are TRBV25-1 and TRBJ1-5, with D unclear. Germline V gives CDR1 MGHDK, CDR2 SYGVNS. Trimming cost V 2 bases and J 3 bases, with 11 bases left between them. The CDR3 totals 15 residues. The CDR3 DNA sequence: TGTGCCAGCAGTGAAGCCGGTGGAGACAATCAGCCCCAGCATTTT. It specifies CASSEAGGDNQPQHF.

The DNA for the CDR3 is TGTGCCAGCAGTTACCTAGAGAGCAGGGAAAATGAGCAGTTCTTC. This gives the protein CASSYLESRENEQFF. The J gene is TRBJ2-1, the V gene TRBV6-2 or TRBV6-3; D perhaps matches TRBD1 (5 bases). Germline CDR1 reads MNHEY; CDR2 reads SVGEGT. V was cut by 2 bases and J by 7 bases, with 15 bases left in between. This CDR3 has 15 amino acids.

The CDR3 protein is CAWSVPKGHYSYEQYF. For the CDR3, the DNA is TGTGCCTGGAGTGTACCTAAGGGACACTACTCCTACGAGCAGTACTTC. The genes are TRBV30 and TRBJ2-7; D is possibly TRBD1 (6 bases). CDR3 length: 16 residues. Trimming removed 0 bases at V and 0 bases at J, with 15 bases between. The germline V gene encodes CDR1 GTSNPN and CDR2 SVGIG (reference sequence).

This clonotype occurred many times. The chain recombines TRBV20-1 with TRBJ2-3, with 7 bases lining up with TRBD2. The length of the CDR3 is 14 residues. Germline values: CDR1 DFQATT, CDR2 SNEGSKA (reference sequence). V gave up 2 bases and J gave up 2 bases; unmatched junction bases: 4. The CDR3, as DNA: TGCAGTGCTAGACGGAGCGGGGTCACAGATACGCAGTATTTT. It codes for CSARRSGVTDTQYF.

The count of this clonotype is one. This chain uses TRBV5-1 with TRBJ2-1; TRBD1 matches at 7 bases. Trimming at V came to 3 bases and at J to 9 bases, leaving 12 bases not matched to a gene. The CDR3 is 15 residues long. CDR1 and CDR2 from the germline V gene are SGHRS and YFSETQ. The CDR3 protein is CASSSIGQAEGEQFF. As DNA, the CDR3 is TGCGCCAGCAGCTCCATCGGACAGGCAGAGGGTGAGCAGTTCTTC.

The chain links TRBV20-1 to TRBJ1-5; D perhaps matches TRBD1 (6 bases). This CDR3 spans 13 amino acids. The germline V gene has CDR1 DFQATT and CDR2 SNEGSKA (reference sequence). V was shortened by 5 bases and J by 3 bases, with 11 bases between the two germline ends. The CDR3 region is CSAWDNANQPQHF. CDR3 coding DNA: TGCAGTGCTTGGGACAATGCCAATCAGCCCCAGCATTTT.

This clonotype has a handful of counts. The chain combines TRBV24-1 with TRBJ2-7, with D perhaps matching TRBD1 (5 bases). Germline V lookup: CDR1 KGHDR, CDR2 SFDVKD. Trimming stripped 10 bases from V and 2 bases from J, with 11 bases between. The CDR3 runs 12 residues. The chain's CDR3 is CATKQVTYEQYF. The CDR3 DNA follows: TGTGCCACGAAACAGGTAACCTACGAGCAGTACTTC.

The chain couples TRBV27 to TRBJ2-6; D ambiguous. Germline V gives CDR1 MNHEY, CDR2 SMNVEV (reference sequence). The CDR3 has 16 amino acids. Trimming cost V 3 bases and J 1 base, with 10 bases left between them. CDR3 amino acids: CASSFVSVSGANVLTF. The DNA for the CDR3 is TGTGCCAGCAGTTTCGTCTCGGTTTCTGGGGCCAACGTCCTGACTTTC.

This clonotype was observed many times. J is TRBJ2-7 and V is TRBV12-3 or TRBV12-4, with TRBD2 matching 15 bases. This CDR3 spans 19 amino acids. V dropped 5 bases and J dropped 0; count of bases not matched to a gene: 11. The CDR3 is CASSTRTSGRGMSSYEQYF. DNA of the CDR3: TGTGCCAGCAGTACACGGACTAGCGGGAGGGGGATGAGCTCCTACGAGCAGTACTTC.

This clonotype was counted at least ten times. This sequence joins TRBV28 and TRBJ2-3; 9 positions match TRBD1. The CDR3 runs to 15 residues. Per the germline V gene, CDR1 is MDHEN and CDR2 is SYDVKM. V was clipped by 2 bases and J by 3 bases; unmatched bases: 3. CDR3 sequence: CASSLQTGGTDTQYF. The DNA of the CDR3 is TGTGCCAGCAGTTTACAGACAGGGGGGACAGATACGCAGTATTTT.

This clonotype showed up many times. The chain has TRBV28 and TRBJ2-3; D is perhaps TRBD1 or TRBD2 (5 bases each). V lost 7 bases and J 0 bases, leaving 14 bases between the germline ends. Looked up from germline, CDR1 is MDHEN and CDR2 is SYDVKM. This CDR3 spans 15 amino acids. The CDR3 protein is CASIRGGGSTDTQYF. DNA for the CDR3: TGTGCCAGCATCCGAGGTGGGGGTAGCACAGATACGCAGTATTTT.

A remark on this clonotype: This may be a read error, as it is one base from a much larger clone. V usage is TRBV12-3 or TRBV12-4 and J usage is TRBJ2-5, with 8 positions matching TRBD2. The CDR3 runs 16 residues. In DNA, the CDR3 is TGTGCCAACAGTTTAGCCAGGGGACTAGATCAAGAGACCCAGTACTTC. This gives the protein CANSLARGLDQETQYF.

This clonotype was observed a handful of times. The junction differs from germline at one of its ends, possibly a read error. V usage is TRBV20-1 and J usage is TRBJ1-2, with a tentative D call TRBD1 (6 bases). Germline loops: CDR1 DFQATT, CDR2 SNEGSKA (reference sequence). CDR3 length: 11 residues. CDR3 nucleotide sequence: TGCAATGCTAGAGGGGGGAATGGCTACACCTTC. It yields the protein CNARGGNGYTF.

This sequence joins TRBV19 and TRBJ1-4; D uncertain. Germline V gene sequence: CDR1 LNHDA, CDR2 SQIVND (reference sequence). Trimming shortened V by 3 bases and J by 1 base, and 9 bases separated the two germline ends. The CDR3 length is 15 residues. In nucleotides, the CDR3 is TGTGCCAGTAGTATCCAGGAAAGAACTAATGAAAAACTGTTTTTT. Its translation is CASSIQERTNEKLFF.

There are a few counts of this clonotype. The chain joins TRBV7-8 to TRBJ1-1, with a possible D match to TRBD1 (5 bases). The V end was cut by 5 bases, the J end by 7 bases, with 17 bases between. CDR3 length: 14 residues. Germline assignment: CDR1 SGHVS and CDR2 FQNEAQ. The CDR3 sequence: CASSPPRGTSEAFF. Written as DNA, the CDR3 is TGTGCCAGCAGCCCCCCTAGAGGGACGAGTGAAGCTTTCTTT.

The chain recombines TRBV5-4 with TRBJ2-1; 8 bases match TRBD2. This CDR3 contains 15 residues. After removal of 6 bases from V and 8 bases from J, the junction contained 13 bases not matched to a gene. Per the germline V gene, CDR1 is SGHNT and CDR2 is YYREEE (reference sequence). The CDR3 loop is CASTNTGGPPDEQFF. The CDR3 nucleotides read TGTGCCAGCACAAACACGGGAGGGCCGCCGGATGAGCAGTTCTTC.

The rearrangement links TRBV7-8 to TRBJ2-1, with TRBD2 matching over 8 bases. The J segment lost 7 bases and the V segment lost 5 bases, leaving 16 bases of the junction unmatched. CDR1 is SGHVS and CDR2 is FQNEAQ in the germline V gene. CDR3 length equals 17 residues. Written as DNA, the CDR3 is TGTGCCAGCAGCACCCGTCAGCGGGGGCTAGGTGTGAATGAGCAGTTCTTC. It yields the protein CASSTRQRGLGVNEQFF.

This chain connects TRBV20-1 to TRBJ1-5; D is possibly TRBD1 (6 bases). Germline values: CDR1 DFQATT, CDR2 SNEGSKA (reference sequence). This CDR3 is built from 14 residues. V was trimmed by 2 bases and J by 0 bases, leaving 8 bases between them. CDR3 DNA sequence: TGCAGTGCTAGACCAGGGGCTAGCAATCAGCCCCAGCATTTT. Its protein is CSARPGASNQPQHF.

The V and J genes are TRBV6-1 and TRBJ2-5; no clear D gene. Germline V gives CDR1 MNHNS, CDR2 SASEGT. V dropped 2 bases and J dropped 5 bases, with 15 bases sitting between them. The CDR3 loop spans 15 amino acids. CDR3 sequence reads: CASSEPTTPSETQYF. The CDR3 DNA reads TGTGCCAGCAGTGAACCAACGACCCCGAGCGAGACCCAGTACTTC.

The chain recombines TRBV6-4 with TRBJ1-1, with D unresolved. The germline V gene encodes CDR1 MRHNA and CDR2 SNTAGT. Trimming left V 3 bases short and J 1 base short, with 6 bases between. CDR3 length equals 13 residues. The CDR3 region is CASSEVANTEAFF. As DNA, the CDR3 is TGTGCCAGCAGTGAAGTGGCGAACACTGAAGCTTTCTTT.

This clonotype appeared a few times. As DNA, the CDR3 is TGCAGTGTTTCCGACAGGCAATTGTATGGCTACACCTTC. It translates to CSVSDRQLYGYTF. The chain uses TRBV20-1 and TRBJ1-2; possible D gene TRBD1, 6 bases. CDR1 is DFQATT, CDR2 SNEGSKA, per germline (reference sequence). The CDR3 spans 13 residues. V lost 7 bases, J lost 5 bases, and 17 bases lay in between.

The sample holds many counts of this clonotype. Mismatch with germline at one junction end may stem from a read error. The chain links TRBV10-3 to TRBJ2-7; 7 bases are shared with TRBD1. The germline gives CDR1 ENHRY, CDR2 SYGVKD. CDR3 length: 13 residues. CDR3 nucleotide sequence: TGTGCCGTCAGGGACAGCGGCGCCTACGAGCAGTACTTC. It specifies CAVRDSGAYEQYF.